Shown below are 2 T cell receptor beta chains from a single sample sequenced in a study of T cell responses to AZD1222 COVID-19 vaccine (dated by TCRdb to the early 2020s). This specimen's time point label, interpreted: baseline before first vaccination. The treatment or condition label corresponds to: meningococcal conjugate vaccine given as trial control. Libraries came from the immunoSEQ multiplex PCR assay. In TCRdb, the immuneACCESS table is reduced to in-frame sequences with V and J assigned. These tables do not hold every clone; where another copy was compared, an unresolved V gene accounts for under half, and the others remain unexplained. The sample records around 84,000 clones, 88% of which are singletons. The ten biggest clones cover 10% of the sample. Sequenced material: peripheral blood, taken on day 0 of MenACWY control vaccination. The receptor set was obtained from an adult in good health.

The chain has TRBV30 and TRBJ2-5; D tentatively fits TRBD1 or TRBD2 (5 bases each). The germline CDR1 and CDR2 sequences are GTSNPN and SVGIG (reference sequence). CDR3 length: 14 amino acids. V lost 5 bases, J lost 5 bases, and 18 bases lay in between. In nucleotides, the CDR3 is TGTGCCTGGGACATTGGGGGTGGGTTGGAGACCCAGTACTTC. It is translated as CAWDIGGGLETQYF.

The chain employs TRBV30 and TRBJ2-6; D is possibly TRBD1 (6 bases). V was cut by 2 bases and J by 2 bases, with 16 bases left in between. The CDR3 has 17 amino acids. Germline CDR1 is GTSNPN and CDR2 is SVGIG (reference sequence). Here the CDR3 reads CAWSPLSGTPGANVLTF. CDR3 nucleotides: TGTGCCTGGAGTCCCCTTTCCGGGACACCTGGGGCCAACGTCCTGACTTTC.